These T cell receptor beta chains were read from a single sample in a study of neurological immune-mediated disorders. In TCRdb, the 5' RACE reads were re-called with MiXCR into one record per CDR3 protein. The table has 44,000 or so distinct CDR3 sequences, roughly 6.3% seen once; the top ten hold around 0.6%. Material for sequencing was CD4+ T cells from blood. These receptors all stem from a woman aged 40 to 50 in good health. The CDR3 runs from the conserved cysteine through the conserved F or W.

V gene	J gene	CDR3 protein
TRBV7-6	TRBJ1-1	CASSLDMNTEAFF
TRBV7-2	TRBJ1-1	CASSGRTGDNTEAFF
TRBV5-6	TRBJ2-7	CASSLDRAYEQYF
TRBV7-2	TRBJ2-7	CASSLGVDQIYEQYF
TRBV29-1	TRBJ1-2	CSVEGTGAGYTF
TRBV7-2	TRBJ2-3	CASSDSTDTQYF
TRBV2	TRBJ2-7	CASSVQTGGGAGYEQYF
TRBV21-1	TRBJ2-3	CASSKVADTQYF
TRBV20-1	TRBJ2-5	CSADRTSGETQYF
TRBV20-1	TRBJ2-1	CSARDLFRRSNEQFF
TRBV15	TRBJ2-2	CATSGGGGTRGRTGELFF
TRBV20-1	TRBJ2-1	CSADDRDEQFF
TRBV20-1	TRBJ2-7	CSARFTGTGPHEQYF
TRBV3-1	TRBJ2-1	CASSLSGNSYNEQFF
TRBV10-3	TRBJ1-1	CAISPGTGGTEAFF
TRBV4-2	TRBJ2-7	CASSQGPTWGTSGPEQYF
TRBV11-3	TRBJ2-1	CASSLGQGWNEQFF
TRBV29-1	TRBJ2-5	CSVEEDRFQETQYF
TRBV20-1	TRBJ2-2	CSVPPPVTGELFF
TRBV12-3/TRBV12-4	TRBJ2-1	CASSPRSYNEQFF
TRBV28	TRBJ2-7	CASYGTPSFEQYF
TRBV14	TRBJ2-7	CASSLAEPPYEQYF
TRBV11-3	TRBJ2-2	CASSSRDPGELFF
TRBV7-6	TRBJ2-2	CASSLFTWGQTGAGELFF
TRBV20-1	TRBJ2-2	CSARDPSGSSTGELFF
TRBV5-1	TRBJ1-1	CASSLSRAGQNTEAFF
TRBV2	TRBJ2-1	CASSYSGWRSYNEQFF
TRBV5-1	TRBJ2-2	CASSPLIGTSGLTGELFF
TRBV7-6	TRBJ1-4	CASSTTLRGDGNEKLFF
TRBV20-1	TRBJ2-2	CSARGTGSMATGELFF
TRBV20-1	TRBJ2-7	CSARRSRGGISSYEQYF
TRBV5-1	TRBJ2-7	CASSPNQGYEQYF
TRBV19	TRBJ2-3	CASSIRTGGDTQYF
TRBV29-1	TRBJ2-3	CSGRGVVDTQYF
TRBV6-5	TRBJ1-6	CASSTRTNSPLHF
TRBV6-6	TRBJ2-2	CASSPQGNTGELFF
TRBV5-1	TRBJ2-2	CASMDRQGGLELFF
TRBV3-1	TRBJ1-5	CASSQAGGGDQPQHF
TRBV7-9	TRBJ2-7	CASSLRTVGAYEQYF
TRBV30	TRBJ2-4	CAWSNDLAKNIQYF
TRBV29-1	TRBJ2-7	CSVEDRPYEQYF
TRBV12-3/TRBV12-4	TRBJ1-2	CASSPTRQGASGYTF
TRBV3-1	TRBJ1-1	CASSPRGQLTEAFF
TRBV11-3	TRBJ2-2	CASSFTDRNTGELFF
TRBV10-3	TRBJ2-6	CAISTASGANVLTF
TRBV24-1	TRBJ2-1	CATSVFNEQFF
TRBV20-1	TRBJ2-5	CSARSGDRVSETQYF
TRBV15	TRBJ2-2	CATSPLSPGGGELFF
TRBV20-1	TRBJ2-1	CSARELGSGTRYNEQFF
TRBV11-2	TRBJ2-1	CAGDKRERHEQFF
TRBV12-3/TRBV12-4	TRBJ2-7	CASRPAGTRGGYEQYF
TRBV4-3	TRBJ2-3	CASSQETPGLAGRTDTQYF
TRBV2	TRBJ2-6	CASSETGFSGANVLTF
TRBV12-3/TRBV12-4	TRBJ2-3	CASSFGQGLGGTQNF
TRBV5-5	TRBJ2-5	CASSSPHQTGSETQYF
TRBV20-1	TRBJ2-3	CSARDPFTDTQYF
TRBV7-2	TRBJ2-2	CASSLVDYRGTGELFF
TRBV5-6	TRBJ2-6	CASSFYSGRSPGANVLTF